The T cell receptor (beta chain) under discussion was sequenced for a study of glioma-infiltrating T cells after dendritic cell vaccination. Trimming stripped 3 bases from V and 3 bases from J, with 11 bases between. This CDR3 comprises 14 residues. CDR1 and CDR2 from the germline V gene are SGHTA and FQGNSA. The primer mix had 60 V beta and 13 J beta primers. Libraries were prepared by immunoSEQ multiplex PCR; TCRdb keeps only in-frame clonotypes and omits some of them. The sample carries around 100,000 clones, 81% recorded once. Sequences were derived from blood, sampled before dendritic cell vaccination. The clonotype comes from a human donor with glioblastoma. The chain recombines TRBV7-2 with TRBJ1-1; D is undetermined. The CDR3 loop reads CASSFTTGDTEAFF. The CDR3 nucleotides are TGTGCCAGCAGCTTCACGACCGGGGACACTGAAGCTTTCTTT.